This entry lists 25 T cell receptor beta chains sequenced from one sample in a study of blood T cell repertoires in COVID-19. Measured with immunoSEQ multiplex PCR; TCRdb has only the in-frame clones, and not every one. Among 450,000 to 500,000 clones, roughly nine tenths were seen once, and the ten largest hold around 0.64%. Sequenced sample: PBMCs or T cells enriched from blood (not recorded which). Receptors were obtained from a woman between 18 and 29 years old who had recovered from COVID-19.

For the CDR3, the DNA is TGTGCCAGCCCCGCGAACAGGGGAATTAGTTATAGCAATCAGCCCCAGCATTTT. Amino acids: CASPANRGISYSNQPQHF. The rearrangement links TRBV7-6 to TRBJ1-5; 7 nucleotides align to TRBD1. CDR1 is SGHVS, CDR2 FNYEAQ, per germline. The CDR3 is 18 amino acids. Unmatched junction bases numbered 16, after V lost 8 bases and J lost 0 bases.

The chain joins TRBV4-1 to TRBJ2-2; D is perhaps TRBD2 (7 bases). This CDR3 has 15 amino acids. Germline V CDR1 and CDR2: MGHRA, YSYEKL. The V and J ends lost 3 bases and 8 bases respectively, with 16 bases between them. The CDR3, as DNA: TGCGCCAGCAGCCAGCCGATCGGGGGGCTTGGGGAGCTGTTTTTT. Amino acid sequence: CASSQPIGGLGELFF.

The CDR3 sequence: CASSPTGGRYGYTF. The DNA for the CDR3 is TGTGCCAGCAGCCCGACAGGAGGTCGGTATGGCTACACCTTC. V is TRBV7-9 and J is TRBJ1-2; D perhaps matches TRBD1 (6 bases). The V end lost 5 bases, the J end lost 5 bases, and 15 bases lay between the germline ends. Germline V lookup: CDR1 SEHNR, CDR2 FQNEAQ (reference sequence). This CDR3 has 14 residues.

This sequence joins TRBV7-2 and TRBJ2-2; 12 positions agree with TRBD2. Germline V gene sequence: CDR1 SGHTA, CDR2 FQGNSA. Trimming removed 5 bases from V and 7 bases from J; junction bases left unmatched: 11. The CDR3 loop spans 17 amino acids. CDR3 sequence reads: CASSRRPSGGAVGELFF. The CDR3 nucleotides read TGTGCCAGCAGCAGAAGGCCTAGCGGGGGGGCGGTCGGGGAGCTGTTTTTT.

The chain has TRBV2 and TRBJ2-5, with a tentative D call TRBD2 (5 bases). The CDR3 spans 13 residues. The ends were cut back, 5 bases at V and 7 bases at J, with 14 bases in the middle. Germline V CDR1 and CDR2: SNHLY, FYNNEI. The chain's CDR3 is CASSKSPRGTQYF. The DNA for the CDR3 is TGTGCCAGCAGTAAGAGCCCACGGGGGACCCAGTACTTC.

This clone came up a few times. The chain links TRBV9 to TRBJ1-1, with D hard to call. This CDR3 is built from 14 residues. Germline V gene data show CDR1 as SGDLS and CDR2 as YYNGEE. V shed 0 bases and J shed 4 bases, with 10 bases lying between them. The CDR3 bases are TGTGCCAGCAGCGTAGCTGTAGTGCCCACTGAAGCTTTCTTT. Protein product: CASSVAVVPTEAFF.

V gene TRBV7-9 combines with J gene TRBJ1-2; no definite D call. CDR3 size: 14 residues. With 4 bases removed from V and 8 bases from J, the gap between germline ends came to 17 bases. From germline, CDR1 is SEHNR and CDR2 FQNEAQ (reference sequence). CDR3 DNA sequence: TGTGCCAGCAGCTCTAGCTACACCAGAGAGGGCTACACCTTC. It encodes CASSSSYTREGYTF.

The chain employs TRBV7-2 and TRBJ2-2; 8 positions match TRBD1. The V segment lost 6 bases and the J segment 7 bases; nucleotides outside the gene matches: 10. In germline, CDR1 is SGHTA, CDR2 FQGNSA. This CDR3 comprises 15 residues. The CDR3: CASSPDRDRYGELFF. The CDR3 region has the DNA TGTGCCAGCAGTCCTGACCGGGACAGGTACGGGGAGCTGTTTTTT.

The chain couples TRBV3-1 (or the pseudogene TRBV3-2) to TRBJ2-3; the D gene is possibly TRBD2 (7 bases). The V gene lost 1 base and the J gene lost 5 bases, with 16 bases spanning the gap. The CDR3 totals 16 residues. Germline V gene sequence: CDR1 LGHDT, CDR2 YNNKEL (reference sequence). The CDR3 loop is CASSQVLRGGRDTQYF. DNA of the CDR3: TGTGCCAGCAGCCAAGTCCTGAGGGGGGGCAGAGATACGCAGTATTTT.

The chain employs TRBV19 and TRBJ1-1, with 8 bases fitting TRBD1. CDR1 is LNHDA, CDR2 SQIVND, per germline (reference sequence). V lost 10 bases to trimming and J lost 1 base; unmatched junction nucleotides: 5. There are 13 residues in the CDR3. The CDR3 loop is CATQGAWNTEAFF. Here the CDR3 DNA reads TGTGCCACTCAGGGGGCTTGGAACACTGAAGCTTTCTTT. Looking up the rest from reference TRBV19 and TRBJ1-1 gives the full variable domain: DGGITQSPKYLFRKEGQNVTLSCEQNLNHDAMYWYRQDPGQGLRLIYYSQIVNDFQKGDIAEGYSVSREKKESFPLTVTSAQKNPTAFYLCATQGAWNTEAFFGQGTRLTVV.

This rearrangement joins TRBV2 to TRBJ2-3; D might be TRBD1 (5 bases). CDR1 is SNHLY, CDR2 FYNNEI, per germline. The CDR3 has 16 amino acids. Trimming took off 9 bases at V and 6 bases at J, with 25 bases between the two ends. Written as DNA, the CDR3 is TGTGCCAGACAAGGGGATAGTGTTCGGAATTCCGATACGCAGTATTTT. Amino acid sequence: CARQGDSVRNSDTQYF.

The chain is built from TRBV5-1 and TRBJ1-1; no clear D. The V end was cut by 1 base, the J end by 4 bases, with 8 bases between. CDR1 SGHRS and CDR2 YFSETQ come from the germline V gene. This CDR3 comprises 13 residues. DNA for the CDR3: TGCGCCAGCAGCTTGAGTAGATTCACTGAAGCTTTCTTT. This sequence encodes CASSLSRFTEAFF.

The CDR3: CASSLGAEKLFF. Written as DNA, the CDR3 is TGTGCCAGCAGCTTAGGCGCGGAAAAACTGTTTTTT. This chain connects TRBV7-2 to TRBJ1-4; D is unresolved. Between the trimmed V and J ends, which lost 1 base and 8 bases, there was a span of 5 bases. The germline V gene encodes CDR1 SGHTA and CDR2 FQGNSA. This CDR3 spans 12 amino acids.

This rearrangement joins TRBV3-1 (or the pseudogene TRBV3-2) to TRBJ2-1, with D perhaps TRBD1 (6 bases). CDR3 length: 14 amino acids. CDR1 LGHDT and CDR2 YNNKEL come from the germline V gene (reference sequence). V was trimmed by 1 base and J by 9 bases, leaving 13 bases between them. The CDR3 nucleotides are TGTGCCAGCAGCCAAGGACTTACAGGGACTGAGCAGTTCTTC. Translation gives CASSQGLTGTEQFF.

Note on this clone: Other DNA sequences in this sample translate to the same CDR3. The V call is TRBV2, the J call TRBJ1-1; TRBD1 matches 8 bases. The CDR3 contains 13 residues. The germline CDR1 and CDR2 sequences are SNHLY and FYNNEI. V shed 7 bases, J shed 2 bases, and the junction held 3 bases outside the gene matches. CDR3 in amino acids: CASKGQVNTEAFF. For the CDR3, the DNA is TGTGCCAGCAAGGGACAGGTCAACACTGAAGCTTTCTTT.

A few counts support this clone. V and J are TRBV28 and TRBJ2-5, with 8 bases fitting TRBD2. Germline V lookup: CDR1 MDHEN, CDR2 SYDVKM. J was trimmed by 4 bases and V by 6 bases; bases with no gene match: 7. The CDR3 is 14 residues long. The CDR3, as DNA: TGTGCCAGCAGAGGCGGGGGGACGACAGAGACCCAGTACTTC. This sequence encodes CASRGGGTTETQYF. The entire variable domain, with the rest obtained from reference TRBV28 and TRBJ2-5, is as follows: DVKVTQSSRYLVKRTGEKVFLECVQDMDHENMFWYRQDPGLGLRLIYFSYDVKMKEKGDIPEGYSVSREKKERFSLILESASTNQTSMYLCASRGGGTTETQYFGPGTRLLVL.

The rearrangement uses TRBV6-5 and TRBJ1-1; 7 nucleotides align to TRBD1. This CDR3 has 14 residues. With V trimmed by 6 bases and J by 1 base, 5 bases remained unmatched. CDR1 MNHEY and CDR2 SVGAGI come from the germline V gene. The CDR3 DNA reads TGTGCCAGCAGGGAGTACAGGGGGAACACTGAAGCTTTCTTT. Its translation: CASREYRGNTEAFF.

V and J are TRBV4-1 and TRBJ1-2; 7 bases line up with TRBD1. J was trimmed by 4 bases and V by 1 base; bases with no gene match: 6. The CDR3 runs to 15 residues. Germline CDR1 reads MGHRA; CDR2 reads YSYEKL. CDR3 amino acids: CASSQVGQALYGYTF. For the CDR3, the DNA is TGCGCCAGCAGCCAAGTAGGACAGGCCCTCTATGGCTACACCTTC.

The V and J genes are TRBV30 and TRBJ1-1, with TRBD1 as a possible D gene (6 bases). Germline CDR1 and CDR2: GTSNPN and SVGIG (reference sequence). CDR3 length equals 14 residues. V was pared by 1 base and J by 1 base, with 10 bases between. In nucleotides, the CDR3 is TGTGCCTGGAGTGAAACAGGGCCGAACACTGAAGCTTTCTTT. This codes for CAWSETGPNTEAFF.

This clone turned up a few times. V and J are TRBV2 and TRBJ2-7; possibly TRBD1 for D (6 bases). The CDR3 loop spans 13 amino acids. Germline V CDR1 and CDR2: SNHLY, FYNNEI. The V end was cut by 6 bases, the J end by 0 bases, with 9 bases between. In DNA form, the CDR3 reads TGTGCCAGCAGGAGGGACACCTCCTACGAGCAGTACTTC. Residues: CASRRDTSYEQYF.

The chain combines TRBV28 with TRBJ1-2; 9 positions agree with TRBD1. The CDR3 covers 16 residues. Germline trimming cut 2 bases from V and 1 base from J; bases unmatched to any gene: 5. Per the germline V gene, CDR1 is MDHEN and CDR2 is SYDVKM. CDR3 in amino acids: CASSLISGQGNYGYTF. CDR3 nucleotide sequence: TGTGCCAGCAGTTTAATTTCGGGACAGGGTAACTATGGCTACACCTTC.

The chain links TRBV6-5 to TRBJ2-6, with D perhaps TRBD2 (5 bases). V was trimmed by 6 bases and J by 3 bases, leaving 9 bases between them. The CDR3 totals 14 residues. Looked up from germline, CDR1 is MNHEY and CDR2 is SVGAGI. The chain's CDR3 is CASRRAGGANVLTF. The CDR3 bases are TGTGCCAGCAGGAGGGCCGGTGGGGCCAACGTCCTGACTTTC.

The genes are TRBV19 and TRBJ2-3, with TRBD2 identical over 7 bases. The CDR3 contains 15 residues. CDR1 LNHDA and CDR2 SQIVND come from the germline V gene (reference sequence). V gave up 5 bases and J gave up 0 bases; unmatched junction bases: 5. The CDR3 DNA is TGTGCCAGTAGTGATCCGGGGGGTAGCACAGATACGCAGTATTTT. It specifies CASSDPGGSTDTQYF. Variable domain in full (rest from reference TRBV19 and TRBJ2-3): DGGITQSPKYLFRKEGQNVTLSCEQNLNHDAMYWYRQDPGQGLRLIYYSQIVNDFQKGDIAEGYSVSREKKESFPLTVTSAQKNPTAFYLCASSDPGGSTDTQYFGPGTRLTVL.

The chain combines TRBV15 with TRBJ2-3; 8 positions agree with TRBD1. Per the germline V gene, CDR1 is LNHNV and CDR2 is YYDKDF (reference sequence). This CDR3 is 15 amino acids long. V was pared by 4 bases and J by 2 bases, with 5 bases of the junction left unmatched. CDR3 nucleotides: TGTGCCACCAGCACAGGACAGGGAATCACAGATACGCAGTATTTT. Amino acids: CATSTGQGITDTQYF.

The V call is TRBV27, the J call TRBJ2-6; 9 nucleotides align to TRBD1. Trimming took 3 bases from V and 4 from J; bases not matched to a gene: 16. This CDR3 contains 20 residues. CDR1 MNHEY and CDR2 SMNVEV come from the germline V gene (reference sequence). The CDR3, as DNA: TGTGCCAGCAGTTTCCCTGGACGTACGGGACAGGGCGTCGGGGCCAACGTCCTGACTTTC. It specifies CASSFPGRTGQGVGANVLTF.